The TCR beta chain under discussion was sequenced for a study of chemoradiotherapy in HPV16-positive cancers. Study summary: Candidate HPV-specific clones and shared TCR motifs came from a couple of HPV16-positive patients.

CDR1 and CDR2 (germline): SGHNT, YYREEE (reference sequence). CDR3 size: 16 residues. Losses at the gene ends were 4 bases for V and 1 base for J; bases not matched to a gene: 6. Sequencing was performed with immunoSEQ multiplex PCR; in TCRdb, only in-frame clones are kept and a portion is missing. This sample has about 6,600 clones, with more than 80% found just once. Sequencing was performed on blood, taken from a patient who underwent chemoradiotherapy. The TCR comes from a human donor with HPV-associated anogenital cancer. The chain employs TRBV5-4 and TRBJ2-2, with 8 bases lining up with TRBD2. CDR3 DNA: TGTGCCAGCAGCAAGATAGCGGGGAGGAACACCGGGGAGCTGTTTTTT. Translated: CASSKIAGRNTGELFF.